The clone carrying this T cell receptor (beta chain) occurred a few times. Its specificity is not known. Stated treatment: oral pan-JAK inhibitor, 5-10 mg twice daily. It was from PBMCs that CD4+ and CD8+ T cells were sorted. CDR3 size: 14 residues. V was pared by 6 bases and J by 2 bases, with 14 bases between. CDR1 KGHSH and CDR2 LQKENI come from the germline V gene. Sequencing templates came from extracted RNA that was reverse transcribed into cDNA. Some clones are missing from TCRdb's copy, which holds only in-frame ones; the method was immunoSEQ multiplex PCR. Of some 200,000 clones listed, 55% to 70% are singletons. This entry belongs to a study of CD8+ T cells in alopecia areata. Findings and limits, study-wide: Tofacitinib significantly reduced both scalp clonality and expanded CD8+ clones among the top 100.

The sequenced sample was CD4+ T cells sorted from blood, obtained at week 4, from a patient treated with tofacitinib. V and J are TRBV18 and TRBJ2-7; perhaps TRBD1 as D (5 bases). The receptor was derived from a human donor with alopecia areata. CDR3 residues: CASSPRQSAYEQYF. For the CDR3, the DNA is TGTGCCAGCTCTCCCCGACAGAGCGCCTACGAGCAGTACTTC.